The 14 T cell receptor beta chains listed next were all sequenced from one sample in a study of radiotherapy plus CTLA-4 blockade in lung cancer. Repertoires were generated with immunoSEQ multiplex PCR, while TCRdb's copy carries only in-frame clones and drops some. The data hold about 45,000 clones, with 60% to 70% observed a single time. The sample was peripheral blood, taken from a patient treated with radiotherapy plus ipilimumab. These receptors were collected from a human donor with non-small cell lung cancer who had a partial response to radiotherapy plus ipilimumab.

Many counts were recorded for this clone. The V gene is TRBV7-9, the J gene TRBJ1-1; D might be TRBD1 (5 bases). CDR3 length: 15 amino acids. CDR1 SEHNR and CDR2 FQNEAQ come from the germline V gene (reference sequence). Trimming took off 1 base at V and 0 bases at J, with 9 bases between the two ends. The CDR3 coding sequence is TGTGCCAGCAGCTTAGGGGCAGGGCTGAACACTGAAGCTTTCTTT. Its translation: CASSLGAGLNTEAFF.

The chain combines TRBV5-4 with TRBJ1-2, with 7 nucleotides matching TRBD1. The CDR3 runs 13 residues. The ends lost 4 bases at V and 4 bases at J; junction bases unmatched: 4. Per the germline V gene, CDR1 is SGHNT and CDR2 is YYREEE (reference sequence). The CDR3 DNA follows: TGTGCCAGCAGCCCGGGACAGAGCTATGGCTACACCTTC. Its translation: CASSPGQSYGYTF. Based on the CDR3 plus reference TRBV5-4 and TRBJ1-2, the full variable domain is ETGVTQSPTHLIKTRGQQVTLRCSSQSGHNTVSWYQQALGQGPQFIFQYYREEENGRGNFPPRFSGLQFPNYSSELNVNALELDDSALYLCASSPGQSYGYTFGSGTRLTVV.

For the CDR3, the DNA is TGTGCCAGCAAGCGGGGGGGCCGTAATGAGCAGTTCTTC. Translation: CASKRGGRNEQFF. The V call is TRBV2, the J call TRBJ2-1, with TRBD2 identical over 10 bases. After removal of 7 bases from V and 7 bases from J, the junction contained 4 bases not matched to a gene. This CDR3 is built from 13 residues. Germline V gene sequence: CDR1 SNHLY, CDR2 FYNNEI.

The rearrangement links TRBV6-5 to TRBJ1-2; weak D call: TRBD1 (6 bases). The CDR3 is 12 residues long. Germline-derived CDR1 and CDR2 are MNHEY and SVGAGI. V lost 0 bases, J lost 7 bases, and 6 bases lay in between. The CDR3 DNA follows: TGTGCCAGCAGTTACTCAGGGGGTGGCTACACCTTC. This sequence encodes CASSYSGGGYTF.

CDR3 residues: CASSLASESGFYEQYF. Here the CDR3 DNA reads TGCGCCAGCAGCTTGGCCTCGGAGAGTGGATTCTACGAGCAGTACTTC. The chain joins TRBV5-1 to TRBJ2-7, with D unresolved. The ends were cut back, 0 bases at V and 3 bases at J, with 16 bases in the middle. Germline V gene sequence: CDR1 SGHRS, CDR2 YFSETQ. This CDR3 comprises 16 residues.

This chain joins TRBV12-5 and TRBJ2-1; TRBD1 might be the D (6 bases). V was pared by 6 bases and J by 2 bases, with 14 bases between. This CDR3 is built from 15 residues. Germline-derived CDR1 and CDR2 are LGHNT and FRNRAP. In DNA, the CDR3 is TGTGCTAGTGGAATACAGGGTAGAACCTACAATGAGCAGTTCTTC. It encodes CASGIQGRTYNEQFF. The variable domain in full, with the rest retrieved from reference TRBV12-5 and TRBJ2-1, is DARVTQTPRHKVTEMGQEVTMRCQPILGHNTVFWYRQTMMQGLELLAYFRNRAPLDDSGMPKDRFSAEMPDATLATLKIQPSEPRDSAVYFCASGIQGRTYNEQFFGPGTRLTVL.

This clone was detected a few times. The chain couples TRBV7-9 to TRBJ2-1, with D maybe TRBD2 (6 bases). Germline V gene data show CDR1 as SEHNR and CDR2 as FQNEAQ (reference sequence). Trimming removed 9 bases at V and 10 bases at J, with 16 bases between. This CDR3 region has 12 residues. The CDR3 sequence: CARGTPLGEQFF. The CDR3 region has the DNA TGTGCCAGAGGGACTCCCCTAGGCGAGCAGTTCTTC.

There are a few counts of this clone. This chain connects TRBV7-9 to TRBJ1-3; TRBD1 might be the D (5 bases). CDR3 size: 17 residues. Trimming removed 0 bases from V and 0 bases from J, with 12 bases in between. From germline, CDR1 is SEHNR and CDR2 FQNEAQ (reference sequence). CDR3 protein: CASSLAGAGRSGNTIYF. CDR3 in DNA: TGTGCCAGCAGCTTAGCTGGGGCAGGCCGCTCTGGAAACACCATATATTTT.

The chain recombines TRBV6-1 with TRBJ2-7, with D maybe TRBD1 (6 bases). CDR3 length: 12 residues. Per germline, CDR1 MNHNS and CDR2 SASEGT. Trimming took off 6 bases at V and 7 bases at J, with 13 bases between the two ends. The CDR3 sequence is CASSRDMGEQYF. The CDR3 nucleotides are TGTGCCAGCAGCCGGGACATGGGAGAGCAGTACTTC.

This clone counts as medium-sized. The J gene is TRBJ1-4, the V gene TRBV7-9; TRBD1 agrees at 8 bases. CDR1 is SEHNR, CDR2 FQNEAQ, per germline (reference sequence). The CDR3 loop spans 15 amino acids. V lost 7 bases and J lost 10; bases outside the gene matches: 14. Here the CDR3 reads CASTEKEDRVGKLFF. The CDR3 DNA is TGTGCCAGCACGGAGAAGGAGGACAGGGTGGGAAAACTGTTTTTT. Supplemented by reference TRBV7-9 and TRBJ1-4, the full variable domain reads DTGVSQNPRHKITKRGQNVTFRCDPISEHNRLYWYRQTLGQGPEFLTYFQNEAQLEKSRLLSDRFSAERPKGSFSTLEIQRTEQGDSAMYLCASTEKEDRVGKLFFGSGTQLSVL.

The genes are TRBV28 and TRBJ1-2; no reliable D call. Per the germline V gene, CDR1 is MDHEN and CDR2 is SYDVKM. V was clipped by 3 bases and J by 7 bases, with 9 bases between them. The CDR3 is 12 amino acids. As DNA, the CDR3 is TGTGCCAGCAGTTTCCTCCGCGGTGGCTACACCTTC. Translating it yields CASSFLRGGYTF.

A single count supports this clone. CDR3 coding DNA: TGTGCCAGCAGTTTCCCTGGGGGCCTGGGCGGGGAGCTGTTTTTT. Its protein product is CASSFPGGLGGELFF. The chain employs TRBV27 and TRBJ2-2; TRBD1 might be the D (6 bases). Germline V CDR1 and CDR2: MNHEY, SMNVEV (reference sequence). CDR3 length equals 15 residues. V was trimmed by 3 bases and J by 7 bases, leaving 15 bases between them.

The CDR3 here is CASSQDSPGLAGETDTQYF. Written as DNA, the CDR3 is TGCGCCAGCAGCCAAGATTCCCCGGGACTAGCGGGAGAAACAGATACGCAGTATTTT. The gene calls are TRBV4-1 and TRBJ2-3, with 14 bases matching TRBD2. Germline trimming cut 0 bases from V and 3 bases from J; bases unmatched to any gene: 8. From germline, CDR1 is MGHRA and CDR2 YSYEKL. CDR3 length equals 19 residues.

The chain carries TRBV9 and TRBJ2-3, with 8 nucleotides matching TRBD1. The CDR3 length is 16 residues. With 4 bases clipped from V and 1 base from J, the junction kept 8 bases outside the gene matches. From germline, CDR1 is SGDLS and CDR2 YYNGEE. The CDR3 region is CASSFRDRSGTDTQYF. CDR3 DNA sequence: TGTGCCAGCAGCTTCCGGGACAGGAGTGGCACAGATACGCAGTATTTT.